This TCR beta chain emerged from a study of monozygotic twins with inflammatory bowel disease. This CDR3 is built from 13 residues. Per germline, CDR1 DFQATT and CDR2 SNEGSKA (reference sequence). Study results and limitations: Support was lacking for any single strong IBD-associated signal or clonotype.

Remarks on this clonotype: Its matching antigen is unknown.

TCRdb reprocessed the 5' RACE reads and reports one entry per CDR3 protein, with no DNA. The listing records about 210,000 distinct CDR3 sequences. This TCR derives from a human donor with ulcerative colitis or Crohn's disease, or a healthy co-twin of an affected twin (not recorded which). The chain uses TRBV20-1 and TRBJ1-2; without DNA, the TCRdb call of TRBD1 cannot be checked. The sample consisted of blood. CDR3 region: CSASVTGAYGYTF.